This TCR beta chain was retrieved from a study of identical twins. The CDR3 has 12 residues. Looked up from germline, CDR1 is SGHRS and CDR2 is YFSETQ. The V end lost 4 bases, the J end lost 11 bases, and 15 bases lay between the germline ends. TCRdb passed the 5' RACE reads through MiXCR, listing each CDR3 protein once. The sample shows roughly 690,000 distinct CDR3 sequences, around 20% of them seen only once. These records were also assigned to another study, of T cells expressing NK-cell markers. From that paper: Obtained from sorted CD3+CD56+NKG2C+, CD3+CD56+NKG2C- and CD3+CD56-NKG2C+ T cells were the TCR beta repertoires. Several experiments added an anti-gamma-delta TCR antibody to sort only alpha-beta TCR T cells. In five to seven donors, dominant CD3+CD56+NKG2C+ clonotypes ranked among the top 10 CD8+ clonotypes. In several donors, dominant clonotypes made up 28.3-60.1% of CD3+CD56-NKG2C+ cells.

V is TRBV5-1 and J is TRBJ1-1; possibly TRBD1 for D (5 bases). The clonotype comes from a woman aged 18-30 years in good health. Material: PBMCs. Written as DNA, the CDR3 is TGCGCCAGCAGCCAGGAGCGGGACCAGGCTTTCTTT. Its translation is CASSQERDQAFF.